These 10 T cell receptor beta chains were all obtained from the same sample, sequenced in a study of blood T cells in healthy people across ages. A sample-barcoded 5' primer and a J-beta primer mix were used in a second PCR of roughly 7 to 12 cycles. In TCRdb, the 5' RACE reads were re-called with MiXCR into one record per CDR3 protein. The sample carries some 860,000 distinct CDR3 sequences, 45% to 70% recorded once. Sequenced input: blood. The receptors were gathered from a man aged 40-49 years in good health.

The chain is built from TRBV9 and TRBJ1-2, with no clear D. This CDR3 is built from 13 residues. Germline V CDR1 and CDR2: SGDLS, YYNGEE. Trimming shortened V by 0 bases and J by 3 bases, and 6 bases separated the two germline ends. The CDR3 nucleotides are TGTGCCAGCAGCGTAGCGGTAGACTATGGCTACACCTTC. Its translation: CASSVAVDYGYTF.

The table lists this clonotype with many counts. CDR3 residues: CASSLGQQGNTIYF. CDR3 DNA: TGTGCCAGCAGCTTGGGACAGCAAGGAAACACCATATATTTT. The rearrangement joins TRBV7-9 to TRBJ1-3; 7 bases fit TRBD1. This CDR3 is 14 amino acids long. After removal of 3 bases from V and 4 bases from J, the junction contained 3 bases not matched to a gene. Germline-derived CDR1 and CDR2 are SEHNR and FQNEAQ (reference sequence).

The chain employs TRBV29-1 and TRBJ2-1; 7 positions agree with TRBD1. Germline lookup yields CDR1 SQVTM and CDR2 ANQGSEA. There are 13 residues in the CDR3. V shed 3 bases, J shed 8 bases, and the junction held 7 bases outside the gene matches. The CDR3 coding sequence is TGCAGCGTTGACGCTACAGGGGTAGATGAGCAGTTCTTC. Its translation: CSVDATGVDEQFF.

The chain recombines TRBV6-5 with TRBJ2-1; 11 bases are shared with TRBD1. Trimming took 8 bases from V and 6 from J; bases not matched to a gene: 3. Germline V CDR1 and CDR2: MNHEY, SVGAGI. This CDR3 has 13 amino acids. In DNA form, the CDR3 reads TGTGCCAGCGGAGGGACAGGGGGCAATGAGCAGTTCTTC. Encoded protein: CASGGTGGNEQFF.

This clonotype was counted a single time. This sequence joins TRBV3-1 and TRBJ2-5; D not certain. Trimming removed 0 bases at V and 14 bases at J, with 10 bases between. Looked up from germline, CDR1 is LGHDT and CDR2 is YNNKEL (reference sequence). The CDR3 spans 11 residues. CDR3 sequence (DNA): TGTGCCAGCAGCCAAGATATGGCTGAATACTTC. As protein: CASSQDMAEYF.

Of note for this clonotype: One end of the junction varies from germline; a read error may be responsible. The chain joins TRBV20-1 to TRBJ2-5; 8 nucleotides agree with TRBD2. Per germline, CDR1 DFQATT and CDR2 SNEGSKA (reference sequence). The CDR3 consists of 17 residues. CDR3 sequence: CSVRRGGFAKYQETQYF. CDR3 bases: TGCAGTGTTAGACGGGGGGGGTTCGCAAAGTACCAAGAGACCCAGTACTTC.

J is TRBJ2-1 and V is TRBV20-1; 13 nucleotides agree with TRBD2. This CDR3 has 15 residues. Trimming removed 4 bases from V and 3 bases from J; junction bases left unmatched: 3. Germline V gives CDR1 DFQATT, CDR2 SNEGSKA (reference sequence). The CDR3 here is CSAKGLAGLYNEQFF. CDR3 DNA sequence: TGCAGTGCTAAGGGACTAGCGGGACTCTACAATGAGCAGTTCTTC.

This clonotype was counted many times. The J gene is TRBJ2-5, the V gene TRBV5-1, with no clear D. V was pared by 3 bases and J by 3 bases, with 18 bases between. The CDR3 has 16 amino acids. In germline, CDR1 is SGHRS, CDR2 YFSETQ. The CDR3 loop is CASSSTPSGSKETQYF. CDR3 in DNA: TGCGCCAGCAGCTCGACCCCCTCCGGGTCAAAAGAGACCCAGTACTTC.

This clonotype was seen a handful of times. The chain carries TRBV25-1 and TRBJ2-7, with D uncertain. From germline, CDR1 is MGHDK and CDR2 SYGVNS. V lost 10 bases and J 3 bases, leaving 13 bases between the germline ends. CDR3 length: 12 amino acids. The CDR3 spells CATLGLGYEQYF. The CDR3 DNA sequence: TGTGCCACCCTGGGTCTGGGCTACGAGCAGTACTTC.

In this sample, this clonotype turned up many times. This chain links TRBV20-1 with TRBJ2-1; 11 bases map to TRBD2. In germline, CDR1 is DFQATT, CDR2 SNEGSKA (reference sequence). The CDR3 is made up of 17 amino acids. V dropped 3 bases and J dropped 7; count of bases not matched to a gene: 14. For the CDR3, the DNA is TGCAGTGCTAGGGGGTTAGCGGGGGGGCCTCGGATGAATGAGCAGTTCTTC. It encodes CSARGLAGGPRMNEQFF.